This TCR beta chain was captured by sequencing in a study of OX40 agonist ivuxolimab in advanced cancers. At the level of the study: Prior therapy, whether anti-PD-1, anti-PD-L1 or anti-CTLA-4, was allowed, and 35% to 40% had some.

Trimming removed 8 bases from V and 5 bases from J, with 12 bases in between. The germline V gene has CDR1 LNHDA and CDR2 SQIVND (reference sequence). The CDR3 is 13 residues long. To note about this clone: What it binds is not known.

Sequencing was performed with immunoSEQ multiplex PCR; in TCRdb, only in-frame clones are kept and a portion is missing. This sample has around 68,000 clones, with about 90% found just once. Study outcomes and limitations: It was not determined which antigens were specifically recognized by the peripheral T cells that had undergone clonal expansion. On average, CD8+ T cells showed a greater number of expanded clones than CD4+.

The clonotype comes from an adult with an advanced solid tumor such as melanoma, head and neck, liver or kidney cancer. Sample: CD4+ or CD8+ T cells sorted from blood, taken in a trial of the OX40 agonist ivuxolimab. The chain couples TRBV19 to TRBJ2-2; D is possibly TRBD2 (6 bases). In DNA form, the CDR3 reads TGTGCCAGTGGGAGGCGCACGACCGGGGAGCTGTTTTTT. Amino acids: CASGRRTTGELFF.